The 31 T cell receptor beta chains given below trace back to one sample, sequenced in a study of identical twins. A single record per CDR3 protein comes from TCRdb applying MiXCR to the 5' RACE reads. This table holds hundreds of thousands of distinct CDR3 sequences, over 8.5% found once. The same data also went into a second study, on yellow fever vaccine responses in identical twins.

The sequencing sample was made of CD8+ T cells sorted from blood. These receptors all stem from a woman aged 18-29 years in good health.

The rearrangement joins TRBV27 to TRBJ2-1, with 8 bases that match TRBD2. This CDR3 has 16 residues. The V gene's germline CDR1 is MNHEY and CDR2 SMNVEV (reference sequence). With 4 bases clipped from V and 8 bases from J, the junction kept 13 bases outside the gene matches. CDR3 residues: CASSSLSSGRIDEQFF. As DNA, the CDR3 is TGTGCCAGCAGTTCCCTTTCCAGCGGGAGAATCGATGAGCAGTTCTTC.

The chain uses TRBV28 and TRBJ1-2; 11 bases map to TRBD1. Germline V gene data show CDR1 as MDHEN and CDR2 as SYDVKM. The CDR3 loop spans 16 amino acids. Germline trimming cut 5 bases from V and 4 bases from J; bases unmatched to any gene: 9. The CDR3 DNA reads TGTGCCAGCAGTCGAGACCCGGGACAGGGGGGCTATGGCTACACCTTC. Its protein is CASSRDPGQGGYGYTF.

The gene calls are TRBV19 and TRBJ2-1; TRBD2 is a possible D gene (6 bases). CDR3 length equals 16 residues. CDR1 is LNHDA and CDR2 is SQIVND in the germline V gene (reference sequence). The germline V and J ends were trimmed by 3 bases and 0 bases, with 12 bases remaining between them. CDR3 protein: CASSIFAGSSYNEQFF. The CDR3 nucleotides are TGTGCCAGTAGTATTTTCGCGGGAAGCTCCTACAATGAGCAGTTCTTC.

This clonotype was detected ten times or more. This sequence joins TRBV4-3 and TRBJ1-2; weak D call: TRBD1 (5 bases). Germline V gene lookup returns CDR1 LGHNA and CDR2 YSLEER. The CDR3 spans 16 residues. The V and J ends lost 3 bases and 1 base respectively, with 15 bases between them. The CDR3 is CASSQDGTADNYGYTF. CDR3 sequence (DNA): TGCGCCAGCAGCCAGGACGGGACTGCGGATAACTATGGCTACACCTTC.

This clonotype was counted a few times. This chain uses TRBV28 with TRBJ2-3; D is possibly TRBD2 (6 bases). Per germline, CDR1 MDHEN and CDR2 SYDVKM. Trimming removed 1 base from V and 0 bases from J, with 11 bases in between. This CDR3 is 16 amino acids long. In DNA, the CDR3 is TGTGCCAGCAGTTTATTCTTGGCGGGAAGCACAGATACGCAGTATTTT. This translates into CASSLFLAGSTDTQYF.

The rearrangement uses TRBV6-1 and TRBJ2-3; TRBD2 matches at 13 bases. The V segment lost 6 bases and the J segment 3 bases; nucleotides outside the gene matches: 9. Per the germline V gene, CDR1 is MNHNS and CDR2 is SASEGT. CDR3 length: 17 amino acids. The CDR3: CASRPTSGGAGTDTQYF. CDR3 in DNA: TGTGCCAGCAGACCAACTAGCGGGGGGGCTGGGACAGATACGCAGTATTTT.

This clonotype was observed a few times. The V call is TRBV7-6, the J call TRBJ2-1; 9 bases are shared with TRBD2. Germline V CDR1 and CDR2: SGHVS, FNYEAQ. This CDR3 has 16 residues. With 5 bases clipped from V and 3 bases from J, the junction kept 8 bases outside the gene matches. The CDR3 DNA reads TGTGCCAGCAGCGAAGACGGCGGGGGGGACTACAATGAGCAGTTCTTC. Residues: CASSEDGGGDYNEQFF.

This clonotype came up many times. This rearrangement joins TRBV7-9 to TRBJ2-7; the match to TRBD1 covers 7 bases. Trimming cost V 4 bases and J 6 bases; bases outside gene matches: 3. The CDR3 has 12 residues. The germline V gene has CDR1 SEHNR and CDR2 FQNEAQ (reference sequence). As DNA, the CDR3 is TGTGCCAGCAGCTCACAGGGGTCCGAGCAGTACTTC. Translated, it gives CASSSQGSEQYF.

This clonotype is medium-sized within its sample. The rearrangement links TRBV4-3 to TRBJ2-1; D unresolved. The germline gives CDR1 LGHNA, CDR2 YSLEER. V shed 1 base and J shed 9 bases, with 7 bases lying between them. The CDR3 covers 12 residues. The CDR3 coding sequence is TGCGCCAGCAGCCAAGTGAATGGTGAGCAGTTCTTC. Its translation is CASSQVNGEQFF.

CDR3 protein: CSATDPLAGGPYEQYF. The DNA for the CDR3 is TGCAGTGCTACCGATCCCCTAGCGGGGGGGCCCTACGAGCAGTACTTC. The rearrangement joins TRBV20-1 to TRBJ2-7, with 12 nucleotides matching TRBD2. The CDR3 sequence is 16 residues long. From germline, CDR1 is DFQATT and CDR2 SNEGSKA (reference sequence). V was clipped by 4 bases and J by 2 bases; unmatched bases: 9.

This clonotype was counted only a few times. The gene calls are TRBV29-1 and TRBJ2-1; tentative D call: TRBD2 (6 bases). The length of the CDR3 is 16 residues. Germline V gene lookup returns CDR1 SQVTM and CDR2 ANQGSEA. V was pared by 7 bases and J by 0 bases, with 19 bases between. The DNA for the CDR3 is TGCAGCGCTCAATCCCCGGAGGGGCACTCCTACAATGAGCAGTTCTTC. As protein: CSAQSPEGHSYNEQFF.

The DNA of the CDR3 is TGTGCCAGCAGCTATACTGCGGGCGGGACCCTACACACAGATACGCAGTATTTT. Protein: CASSYTAGGTLHTDTQYF. The chain links TRBV7-3 to TRBJ2-3; D is possibly TRBD2 (6 bases). The V gene lost 4 bases and the J gene lost 2 bases, with 22 bases spanning the gap. Germline V gene sequence: CDR1 SGHTA, CDR2 FQGTGA. The CDR3 has 18 residues.

The chain joins TRBV4-2 to TRBJ2-7; 11 bases are a match to TRBD1. V shed 2 bases, J shed 3 bases, and the junction held 3 bases outside the gene matches. The CDR3 spans 15 residues. The germline gives CDR1 LGHNA, CDR2 YNFKEQ. The CDR3 bases are TGTGCCAGCAGCCAACGGACAGGGGGCCACTACGAGCAGTACTTC. Encoded protein: CASSQRTGGHYEQYF.

The table lists this clonotype with many counts. V usage is TRBV29-1 and J usage is TRBJ2-7; TRBD1 matches 8 bases. The germline V gene has CDR1 SQVTM and CDR2 ANQGSEA. V lost 1 base and J lost 5; bases outside the gene matches: 10. This CDR3 has 15 residues. The DNA of the CDR3 is TGCAGCGTTGAAGCCCCGGACAGGGAGTCCCACGAGCAGTACTTC. It translates to CSVEAPDRESHEQYF.

This clonotype has a handful of counts. The rearrangement links TRBV30 to TRBJ2-1, with 7 bases aligning to TRBD1. The CDR3 has 16 amino acids. Trimming cost V 2 bases and J 3 bases; bases outside gene matches: 10. Germline V lookup: CDR1 GTSNPN, CDR2 SVGIG (reference sequence). CDR3 sequence: CAWSTRSTGSYNEQFF. The CDR3 bases are TGTGCCTGGAGTACCCGATCGACAGGGAGCTACAATGAGCAGTTCTTC.

This clonotype was detected ten times or more. The chain uses TRBV7-2 and TRBJ2-2; D perhaps matches TRBD2 (5 bases). The V gene's germline CDR1 is SGHTA and CDR2 FQGNSA. V shed 5 bases and J shed 8 bases, with 12 bases lying between them. The CDR3 consists of 13 residues. The CDR3 loop reads CASSQFPGGELFF. CDR3 DNA: TGTGCCAGCAGCCAATTTCCGGGGGGGGAGCTGTTTTTT.

The V gene is TRBV6-1, the J gene TRBJ2-2, with 7 bases lining up with TRBD1. The CDR3 is 15 residues long. Germline values: CDR1 MNHNS, CDR2 SASEGT. V was pared by 7 bases and J by 5 bases, with 10 bases of the junction left unmatched. Here the CDR3 reads CASNPWTGGTGELFF. CDR3 DNA sequence: TGTGCCAGCAATCCCTGGACAGGCGGAACCGGGGAGCTGTTTTTT.

In this sample, this clonotype turned up many times. The chain joins TRBV7-2 to TRBJ2-1; TRBD2 agrees at 10 bases. The CDR3 is made up of 14 amino acids. The ends lost 7 bases at V and 6 bases at J; junction bases unmatched: 6. CDR1 is SGHTA, CDR2 FQGNSA, per germline. CDR3: CASNLAGDTNEQFF. CDR3 coding DNA: TGTGCCAGCAATCTAGCGGGGGACACCAATGAGCAGTTCTTC.

This clonotype was counted between two and nine times. The rearrangement links TRBV5-5 to TRBJ2-3; D possibly corresponds to TRBD1 (5 bases). Trimming shortened V by 1 base and J by 4 bases, and 13 bases separated the two germline ends. The CDR3 spans 15 residues. Germline lookup yields CDR1 SGHKS and CDR2 YYEKEE (reference sequence). The CDR3 loop is CASSLIWQGADTQYF. The CDR3 DNA reads as TGTGCCAGCAGCTTGATTTGGCAGGGCGCAGATACGCAGTATTTT. The full variable domain, its missing parts supplied by reference TRBV5-5 and TRBJ2-3, is DAGVTQSPTHLIKTRGQQVTLRCSPISGHKSVSWYQQVLGQGPQFIFQYYEKEERGRGNFPDRFSARQFPNYSSELNVNALLLGDSALYLCASSLIWQGADTQYFGPGTRLTVL.

This clonotype was seen a few times. This chain joins TRBV15 and TRBJ2-1, with D perhaps TRBD2 (5 bases). The germline V gene encodes CDR1 LNHNV and CDR2 YYDKDF (reference sequence). The CDR3 runs 17 residues. Trimming stripped 1 base from V and 3 bases from J, with 16 bases between. The chain's CDR3 is CATSRGAPSRYYNEQFF. CDR3 DNA sequence: TGTGCCACCAGCAGAGGGGCCCCTAGCAGATACTACAATGAGCAGTTCTTC. The full variable domain, completed using reference TRBV15 and TRBJ2-1, is DAMVIQNPRYQVTQFGKPVTLSCSQTLNHNVMYWYQQKSSQAPKLLFHYYDKDFNNEADTPDNFQSRRPNTSFCFLDIRSPGLGDTAMYLCATSRGAPSRYYNEQFFGPGTRLTVL.

This clonotype was seen only a few times. This chain links TRBV4-3 with TRBJ2-2; D call uncertain. The germline gives CDR1 LGHNA, CDR2 YSLEER. Trimming removed 7 bases at V and 4 bases at J, with 16 bases between. The CDR3 totals 15 residues. The CDR3 here is CASTLSLVGTGELFF. CDR3 DNA sequence: TGCGCCAGCACCCTTTCTTTGGTGGGCACCGGGGAGCTGTTTTTT.

The J gene is TRBJ2-3, the V gene TRBV27; tentative D call: TRBD2 (5 bases). The CDR3 length is 12 residues. Germline CDR1 and CDR2: MNHEY and SMNVEV (reference sequence). V dropped 4 bases and J dropped 10 bases, with 12 bases sitting between them. CDR3 region: CASSSGLEAQYF. For the CDR3, the DNA is TGTGCCAGCAGTTCGGGGTTAGAGGCGCAGTATTTT.

The V gene is TRBV29-1, the J gene TRBJ2-1, with 14 bases that match TRBD2. The CDR3 extends over 16 amino acids. Germline lookup yields CDR1 SQVTM and CDR2 ANQGSEA. The junction had 3 bases not matched to a gene; V was cut back by 5 bases and J by 0 bases. The CDR3 sequence: CSVRGTSGSSYNEQFF. The CDR3 DNA reads TGCAGCGTTCGGGGGACTAGCGGGAGCTCCTACAATGAGCAGTTCTTC.

This clonotype occurred a few times. This CDR3 reads CASSYLSWDKIRYEQYF. The CDR3 DNA sequence: TGTGCCAGCAGTTACTTATCTTGGGACAAAATCCGATACGAGCAGTACTTC. The chain is built from TRBV6-2 or TRBV6-3 and TRBJ2-7; D is possibly TRBD1 (6 bases). The CDR3 is made up of 17 amino acids. V was cut by 1 base and J by 4 bases, with 20 bases left in between. CDR1 is MNHEY, CDR2 SVGEGT, per germline.

This clonotype was seen at least ten times. The chain employs TRBV2 and TRBJ2-3; maybe TRBD1 (6 bases). CDR3 length: 14 amino acids. Germline V gene data show CDR1 as SNHLY and CDR2 as FYNNEI. The ends were cut back, 4 bases at V and 0 bases at J, with 8 bases in the middle. The CDR3, as DNA: TGTGCCAGCAGTGGACAGGAAAGCACAGATACGCAGTATTTT. Encoded protein: CASSGQESTDTQYF.

The J gene is TRBJ2-1, the V gene TRBV19, with D maybe TRBD1 (5 bases). The CDR3 length is 15 residues. Looked up from germline, CDR1 is LNHDA and CDR2 is SQIVND (reference sequence). With 10 bases removed from V and 10 bases from J, the gap between germline ends came to 26 bases. The CDR3 sequence: CATSRLLTGAPEQFF. CDR3 DNA: TGTGCCACCTCTCGCTTGTTAACTGGGGCACCCGAGCAGTTCTTC.

This clonotype was seen a handful of times. The chain recombines TRBV14 with TRBJ2-7, with 11 bases lining up with TRBD1. After removal of 6 bases from V and 6 bases from J, the junction contained 7 bases not matched to a gene. The CDR3 extends over 14 amino acids. Germline V gene lookup returns CDR1 SGHDN and CDR2 FVKESK. The CDR3: CASSYWDRGVEQYF. Written as DNA, the CDR3 is TGTGCCAGCAGTTATTGGGACAGGGGGGTCGAGCAGTACTTC.

The table lists this clonotype with many counts. The rearrangement links TRBV10-2 to TRBJ2-2, with 10 bases lining up with TRBD1. CDR1 is WSHSY, CDR2 SAAADI, per germline. V shed 3 bases and J 6 bases; nucleotides not matched to a gene: 7. The CDR3 is 16 residues long. CDR3 sequence: CASSDGTGERAGELFF. The CDR3 DNA reads TGCGCCAGCAGTGACGGGACAGGGGAGAGGGCCGGGGAGCTGTTTTTT.

V is TRBV7-9 and J is TRBJ2-5; D gene unclear. This CDR3 spans 13 amino acids. The ends were cut back, 0 bases at V and 2 bases at J, with 4 bases in the middle. Per the germline V gene, CDR1 is SEHNR and CDR2 is FQNEAQ (reference sequence). The CDR3 coding sequence is TGTGCCAGCAGCTTAGCCTGGCAAGAGACCCAGTACTTC. Translation: CASSLAWQETQYF.

This clonotype was seen a few times. The chain links TRBV4-2 to TRBJ2-7; D assignment may be TRBD1 or TRBD2 (5 bases each). The germline CDR1 and CDR2 sequences are LGHNA and YNFKEQ. V shed 0 bases and J shed 2 bases, with 11 bases lying between them. The CDR3 is 15 residues long. The CDR3 DNA sequence: TGTGCCAGCAGCCAAGAATGGGGGATCGCCTACGAGCAGTACTTC. It codes for CASSQEWGIAYEQYF.

This clonotype was seen more than once but under ten times. The chain couples TRBV20-1 to TRBJ1-1; D perhaps matches TRBD1 (6 bases). Germline values: CDR1 DFQATT, CDR2 SNEGSKA (reference sequence). The V end lost 5 bases, the J end lost 1 base, and 14 bases lay between the germline ends. There are 14 residues in the CDR3. CDR3 protein: CSAQPRTENTEAFF. The CDR3, as DNA: TGCAGTGCTCAGCCGCGGACAGAGAACACTGAAGCTTTCTTT.